Detailed here is one TCR beta chain. Antigen specificity is unknown. Assay used: immunoSEQ multiplex PCR; TCRdb lists only in-frame clones, some missing. The sample includes around 130,000 clones, roughly nine tenths of them seen just once. This entry is derived from a study of T cell responses to AZD1222 COVID-19 vaccine. Overall study results and limits: Mapped onto spike, vaccine-associated CD4 TCRs spanned it and were dominant at 160-218 and 743-854.

This CDR3 region has 16 residues. Germline CDR1 reads KGHSH; CDR2 reads LQKENI. With 4 bases removed from V and 0 bases from J, the gap between germline ends came to 15 bases. The sequencing here drew on peripheral blood, taken on day 0 of AZD1222 vaccination. The receptor's source is an adult in good health. This chain uses TRBV18 with TRBJ1-1, with TRBD1 as a possible D gene (6 bases). Here the CDR3 reads CASSQKTGVMNTEAFF. Written as DNA, the CDR3 is TGTGCCAGCTCACAAAAGACAGGAGTCATGAACACTGAAGCTTTCTTT.